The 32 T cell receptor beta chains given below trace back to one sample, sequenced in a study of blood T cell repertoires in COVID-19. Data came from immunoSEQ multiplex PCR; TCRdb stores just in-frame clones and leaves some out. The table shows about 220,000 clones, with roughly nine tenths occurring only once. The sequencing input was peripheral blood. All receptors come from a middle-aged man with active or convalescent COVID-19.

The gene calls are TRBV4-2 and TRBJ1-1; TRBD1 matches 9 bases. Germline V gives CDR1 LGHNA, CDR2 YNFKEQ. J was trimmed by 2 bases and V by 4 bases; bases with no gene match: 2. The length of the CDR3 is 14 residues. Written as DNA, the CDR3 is TGTGCCAGCAGCCCGGGACAGGGCAACACTGAAGCTTTCTTT. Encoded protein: CASSPGQGNTEAFF.

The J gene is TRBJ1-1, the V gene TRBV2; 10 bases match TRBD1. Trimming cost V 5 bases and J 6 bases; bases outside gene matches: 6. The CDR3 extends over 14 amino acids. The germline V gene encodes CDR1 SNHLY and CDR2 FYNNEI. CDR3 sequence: CASSWDRGDSEAFF. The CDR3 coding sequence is TGTGCCAGCAGTTGGGACAGGGGAGATTCTGAAGCTTTCTTT.

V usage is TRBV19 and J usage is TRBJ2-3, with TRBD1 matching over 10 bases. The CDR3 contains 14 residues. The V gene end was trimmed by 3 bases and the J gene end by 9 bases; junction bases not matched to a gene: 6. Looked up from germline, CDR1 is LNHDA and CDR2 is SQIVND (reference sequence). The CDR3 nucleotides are TGTGCCAGTAGTATTCGTGGGACAGGGGACACGCAGTATTTT. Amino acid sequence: CASSIRGTGDTQYF.

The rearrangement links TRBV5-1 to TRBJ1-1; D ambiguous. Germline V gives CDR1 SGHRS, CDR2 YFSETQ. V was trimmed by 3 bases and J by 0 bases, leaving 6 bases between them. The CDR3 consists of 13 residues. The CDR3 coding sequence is TGCGCCAGCAGCTGGAGGATGAACACTGAAGCTTTCTTT. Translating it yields CASSWRMNTEAFF.

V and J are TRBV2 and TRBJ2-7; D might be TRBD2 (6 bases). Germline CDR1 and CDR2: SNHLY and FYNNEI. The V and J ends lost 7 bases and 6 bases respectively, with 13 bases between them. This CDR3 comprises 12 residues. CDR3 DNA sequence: TGTGCCAGCATGGATCGGGGAGGCGAGCAGTACTTC. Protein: CASMDRGGEQYF.

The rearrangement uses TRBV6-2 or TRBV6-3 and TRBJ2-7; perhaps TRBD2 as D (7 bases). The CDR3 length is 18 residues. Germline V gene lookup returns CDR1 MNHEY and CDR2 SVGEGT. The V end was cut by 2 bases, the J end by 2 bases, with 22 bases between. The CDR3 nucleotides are TGTGCCAGCAGTTACAGAGGGGGGGGGAGCGTTCAGGCCTACGAGCAGTACTTC. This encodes CASSYRGGGSVQAYEQYF.

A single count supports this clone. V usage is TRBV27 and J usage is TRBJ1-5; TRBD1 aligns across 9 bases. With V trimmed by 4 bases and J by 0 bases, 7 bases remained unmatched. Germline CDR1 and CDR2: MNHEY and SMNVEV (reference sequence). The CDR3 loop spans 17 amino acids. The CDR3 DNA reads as TGTGCCAGCAGTTCCTACGGACAGGGGTATAGCAATCAGCCCCAGCATTTT. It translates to CASSSYGQGYSNQPQHF.

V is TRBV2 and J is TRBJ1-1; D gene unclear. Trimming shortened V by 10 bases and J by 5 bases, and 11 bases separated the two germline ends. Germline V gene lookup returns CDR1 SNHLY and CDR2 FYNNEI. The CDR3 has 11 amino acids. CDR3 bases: TGTGCCACCCTCGCCGGGACTGAAGCTTTCTTT. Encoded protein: CATLAGTEAFF. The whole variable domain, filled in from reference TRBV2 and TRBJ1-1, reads EPEVTQTPSHQVTQMGQEVILRCVPISNHLYFYWYRQILGQKVEFLVSFYNNEISEKSEIFDDQFSVERPDGSNFTLKIRSTKLEDSAMYFCATLAGTEAFFGQGTRLTVV.

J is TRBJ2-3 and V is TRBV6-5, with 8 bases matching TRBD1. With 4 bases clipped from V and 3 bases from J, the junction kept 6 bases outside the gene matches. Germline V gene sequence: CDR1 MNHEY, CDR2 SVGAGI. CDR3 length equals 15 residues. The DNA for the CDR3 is TGTGCCAGCAGTTCCTTTCGGACAGGGACAGATACGCAGTATTTT. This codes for CASSSFRTGTDTQYF.

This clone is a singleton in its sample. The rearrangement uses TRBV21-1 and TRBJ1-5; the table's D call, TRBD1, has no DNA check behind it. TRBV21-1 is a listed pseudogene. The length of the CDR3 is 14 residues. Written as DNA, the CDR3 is TGTGCCAGCAGCAAAGGGGACAGACTACAGCCCCAGCATTTT. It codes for CASSKGDRLQPQHF.

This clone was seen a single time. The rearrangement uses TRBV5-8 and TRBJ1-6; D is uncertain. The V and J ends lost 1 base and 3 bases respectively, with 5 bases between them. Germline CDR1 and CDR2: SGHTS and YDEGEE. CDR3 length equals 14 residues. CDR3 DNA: TGTGCCAGCAGCTTGTACAGCTATAATTCACCCCTCCACTTT. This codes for CASSLYSYNSPLHF.

CDR3 in DNA: TGTGCCAGTAGCCGATCCCCGACAGGGCGGGACACTGAAGCTTTCTTT. Translation gives CASSRSPTGRDTEAFF. The chain combines TRBV19 with TRBJ1-1; TRBD1 matches 7 bases. The CDR3 runs 16 residues. Germline V gene lookup returns CDR1 LNHDA and CDR2 SQIVND (reference sequence). Germline trimming cut 6 bases from V and 3 bases from J; bases unmatched to any gene: 13.

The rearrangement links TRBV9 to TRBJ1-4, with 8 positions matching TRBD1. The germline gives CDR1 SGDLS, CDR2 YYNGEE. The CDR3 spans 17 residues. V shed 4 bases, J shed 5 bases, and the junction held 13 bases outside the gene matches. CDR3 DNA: TGTGCCAGCAGCCCCCCCGTGCAGGGGGCTAGGAATGAAAAACTGTTTTTT. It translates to CASSPPVQGARNEKLFF.

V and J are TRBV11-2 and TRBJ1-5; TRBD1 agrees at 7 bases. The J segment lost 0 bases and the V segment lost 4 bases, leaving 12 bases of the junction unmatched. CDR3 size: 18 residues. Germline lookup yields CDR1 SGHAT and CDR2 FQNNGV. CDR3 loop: CASSSDSLQGYSNQPQHF. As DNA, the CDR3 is TGTGCCAGCAGCTCAGACAGTCTACAGGGGTATAGCAATCAGCCCCAGCATTTT. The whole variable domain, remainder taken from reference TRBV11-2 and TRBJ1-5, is EAGVAQSPRYKIIEKRQSVAFWCNPISGHATLYWYQQILGQGPKLLIQFQNNGVVDDSQLPKDRFSAERLKGVDSTLKIQPAKLEDSAVYLCASSSDSLQGYSNQPQHFGDGTRLSIL.

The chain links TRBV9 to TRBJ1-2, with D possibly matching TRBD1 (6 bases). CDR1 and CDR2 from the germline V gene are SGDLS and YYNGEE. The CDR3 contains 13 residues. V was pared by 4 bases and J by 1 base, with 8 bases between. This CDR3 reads CASSRGGNYGYTF. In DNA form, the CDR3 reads TGTGCCAGCAGCAGGGGGGGTAACTATGGCTACACCTTC. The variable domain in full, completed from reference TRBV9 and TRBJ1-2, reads DSGVTQTPKHLITATGQRVTLRCSPRSGDLSVYWYQQSLDQGLQFLIQYYNGEERAKGNILERFSAQQFPDLHSELNLSSLELGDSALYFCASSRGGNYGYTFGSGTRLTVV.

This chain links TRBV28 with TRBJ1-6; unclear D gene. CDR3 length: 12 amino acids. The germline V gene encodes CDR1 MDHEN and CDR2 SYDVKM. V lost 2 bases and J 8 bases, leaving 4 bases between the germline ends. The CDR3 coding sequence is TGTGCCAGCAGTTTACGAGATTCACCCCTCCACTTT. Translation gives CASSLRDSPLHF.

The CDR3 nucleotides read TGCGCCAGCAGTACAGGAACTCAGACGACTGAAGCTTTCTTT. Amino acid sequence: CASSTGTQTTEAFF. The chain combines TRBV10-1 with TRBJ1-1, with a tentative D call TRBD1 (5 bases). The ends were cut back, 5 bases at V and 5 bases at J, with 15 bases in the middle. CDR3 length: 14 residues. The germline CDR1 and CDR2 sequences are WNHNN and SYGVQD (reference sequence).

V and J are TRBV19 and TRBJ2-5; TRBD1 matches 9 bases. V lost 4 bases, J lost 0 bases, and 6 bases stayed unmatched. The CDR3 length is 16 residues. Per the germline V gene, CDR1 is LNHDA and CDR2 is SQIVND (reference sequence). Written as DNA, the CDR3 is TGTGCCAGTAGTAGTGGGACAGGGTCTAACCAAGAGACCCAGTACTTC. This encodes CASSSGTGSNQETQYF.

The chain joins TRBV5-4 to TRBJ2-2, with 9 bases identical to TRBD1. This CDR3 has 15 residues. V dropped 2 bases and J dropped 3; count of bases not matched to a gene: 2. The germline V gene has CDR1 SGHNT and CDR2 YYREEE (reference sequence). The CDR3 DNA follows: TGTGCCAGCAGCTTTACAGGGGGCGACACCGGGGAGCTGTTTTTT. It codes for CASSFTGGDTGELFF.

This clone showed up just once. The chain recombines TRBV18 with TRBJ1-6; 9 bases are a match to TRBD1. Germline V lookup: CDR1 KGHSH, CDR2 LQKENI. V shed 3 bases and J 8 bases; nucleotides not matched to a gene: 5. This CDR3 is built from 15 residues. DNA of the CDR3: TGTGCCAGCTCACCCGGACAGGGGACTGATTCACCCCTCCACTTT. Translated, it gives CASSPGQGTDSPLHF.

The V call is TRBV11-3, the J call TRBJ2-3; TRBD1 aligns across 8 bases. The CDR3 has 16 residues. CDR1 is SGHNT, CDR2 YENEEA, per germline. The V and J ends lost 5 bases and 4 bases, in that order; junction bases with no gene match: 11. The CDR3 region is CASSPRRGQEPDTQYF. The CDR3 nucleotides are TGTGCCAGCAGCCCCCGCAGGGGGCAAGAACCAGATACGCAGTATTTT.

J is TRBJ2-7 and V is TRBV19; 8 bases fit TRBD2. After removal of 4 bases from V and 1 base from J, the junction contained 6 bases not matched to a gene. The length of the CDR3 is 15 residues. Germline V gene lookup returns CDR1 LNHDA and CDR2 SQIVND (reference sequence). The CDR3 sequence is CASSTGGGLSYEQYF. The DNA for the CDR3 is TGTGCCAGTAGTACCGGCGGGGGGCTTTCCTACGAGCAGTACTTC.

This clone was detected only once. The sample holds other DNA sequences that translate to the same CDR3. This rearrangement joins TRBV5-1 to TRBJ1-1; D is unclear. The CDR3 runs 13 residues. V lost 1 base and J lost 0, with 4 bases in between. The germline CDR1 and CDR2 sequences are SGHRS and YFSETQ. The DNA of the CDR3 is TGCGCCAGCAGCTTGACAGTGAACACTGAAGCTTTCTTT. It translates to CASSLTVNTEAFF.

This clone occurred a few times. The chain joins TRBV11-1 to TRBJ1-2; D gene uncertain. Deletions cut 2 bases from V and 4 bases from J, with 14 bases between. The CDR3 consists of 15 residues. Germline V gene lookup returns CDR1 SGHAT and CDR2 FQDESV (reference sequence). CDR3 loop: CASSLTVSTGYGYTF. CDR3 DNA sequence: TGTGCCAGCAGCTTAACCGTTTCGACGGGCTATGGCTACACCTTC.

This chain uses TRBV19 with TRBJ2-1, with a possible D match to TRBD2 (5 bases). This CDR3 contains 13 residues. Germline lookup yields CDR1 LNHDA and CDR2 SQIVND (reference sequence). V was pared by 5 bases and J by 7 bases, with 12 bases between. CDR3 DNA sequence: TGTGCCAGTAGTTATCTAGCCCGAAATGAGCAGTTCTTC. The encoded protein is CASSYLARNEQFF. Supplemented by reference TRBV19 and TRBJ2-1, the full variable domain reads DGGITQSPKYLFRKEGQNVTLSCEQNLNHDAMYWYRQDPGQGLRLIYYSQIVNDFQKGDIAEGYSVSREKKESFPLTVTSAQKNPTAFYLCASSYLARNEQFFGPGTRLTVL.

CDR3 coding DNA: TGCAGCGGTGGAGGGACTGAAGCTTTCTTT. Encoded protein: CSGGGTEAFF. The chain combines TRBV29-1 with TRBJ1-1; D ambiguous. Trimming shortened V by 7 bases and J by 5 bases, and 8 bases separated the two germline ends. Germline V gene lookup returns CDR1 SQVTM and CDR2 ANQGSEA. The CDR3 loop spans 10 amino acids.

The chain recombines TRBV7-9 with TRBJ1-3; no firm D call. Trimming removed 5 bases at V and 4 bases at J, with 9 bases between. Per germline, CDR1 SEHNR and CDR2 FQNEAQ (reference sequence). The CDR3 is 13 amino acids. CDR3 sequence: CASSPAGGNTIYF. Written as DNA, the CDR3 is TGTGCCAGCAGCCCCGCGGGAGGAAACACCATATATTTT.

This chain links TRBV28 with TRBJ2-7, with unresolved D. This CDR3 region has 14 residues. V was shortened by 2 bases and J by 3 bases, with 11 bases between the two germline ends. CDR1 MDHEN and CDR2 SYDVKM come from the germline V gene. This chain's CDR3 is CASSLKQFFYEQYF. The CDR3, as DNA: TGTGCCAGCAGTTTAAAACAGTTTTTCTACGAGCAGTACTTC. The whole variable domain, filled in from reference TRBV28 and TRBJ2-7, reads DVKVTQSSRYLVKRTGEKVFLECVQDMDHENMFWYRQDPGLGLRLIYFSYDVKMKEKGDIPEGYSVSREKKERFSLILESASTNQTSMYLCASSLKQFFYEQYFGPGTRLTVT.

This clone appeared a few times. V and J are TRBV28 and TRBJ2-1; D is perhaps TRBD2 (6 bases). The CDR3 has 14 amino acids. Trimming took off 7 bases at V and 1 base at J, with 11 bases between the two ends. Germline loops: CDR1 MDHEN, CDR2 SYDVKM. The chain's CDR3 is CASIGTASYNEQFF. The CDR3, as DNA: TGTGCCAGCATTGGGACTGCTTCCTACAATGAGCAGTTCTTC.

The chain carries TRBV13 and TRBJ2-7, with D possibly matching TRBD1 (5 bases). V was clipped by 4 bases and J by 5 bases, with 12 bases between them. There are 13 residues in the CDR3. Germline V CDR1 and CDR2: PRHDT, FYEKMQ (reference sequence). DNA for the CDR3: TGTGCCAGCAGCTCGTGGGGCTCGGACGAGCAGTACTTC. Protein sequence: CASSSWGSDEQYF.

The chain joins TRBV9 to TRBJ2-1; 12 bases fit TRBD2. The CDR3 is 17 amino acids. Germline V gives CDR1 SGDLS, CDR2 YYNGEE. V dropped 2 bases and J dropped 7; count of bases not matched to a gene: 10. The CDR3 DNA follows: TGTGCCAGCAGCGTCGGAAATCTAGCGGGAGGGGGGAATGAGCAGTTCTTC. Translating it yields CASSVGNLAGGGNEQFF.

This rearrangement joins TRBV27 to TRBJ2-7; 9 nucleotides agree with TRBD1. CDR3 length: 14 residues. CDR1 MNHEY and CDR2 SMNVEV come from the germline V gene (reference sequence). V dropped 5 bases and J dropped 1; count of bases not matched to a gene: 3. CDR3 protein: CASSGGQGSYEQYF. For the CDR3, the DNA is TGTGCCAGCAGTGGCGGACAGGGGTCCTACGAGCAGTACTTC.